This TCR beta chain stems from a study of cytomegalovirus exposure and HLA in healthy donors. Findings of the study overall: For cytomegalovirus status, the classifier reportedly gave diagnoses with high specificity and sensitivity. Researchers catalogued 164 TCR beta chains as cytomegalovirus-associated.

Of note for this clone: Antigen unknown.

CDR1 is SGHRS, CDR2 YFSETQ, per germline. V was trimmed by 1 base and J by 3 bases, leaving 13 bases between them. The CDR3 has 16 amino acids. Libraries were prepared by immunoSEQ multiplex PCR; TCRdb keeps only in-frame clonotypes and omits some of them. The sample carries about 95,000 clones, around 85% recorded once. The J gene is TRBJ2-2, the V gene TRBV5-1; the D gene is possibly TRBD2 (6 bases). This clonotype was obtained from a man aged 18 to 30 in good health and CMV-seropositive. Sequences were obtained from PBMCs. In nucleotides, the CDR3 is TGCGCCAGCAGCTTGTGGGACTTCCTCTACACCGGGGAGCTGTTTTTT. Its translation: CASSLWDFLYTGELFF. Full variable domain (outside the CDR3, taken from reference TRBV5-1 and TRBJ2-2): KAGVTQTPRYLIKTRGQQVTLSCSPISGHRSVSWYQQTPGQGLQFLFEYFSETQRNKGNFPGRFSGRQFSNSRSEMNVSTLELGDSALYLCASSLWDFLYTGELFFGEGSRLTVL.